This record covers a single T cell receptor (beta chain). Deletions cut 1 base from V and 0 bases from J, with 6 bases between. CDR1 and CDR2 (germline): SNHLY, FYNNEI. This CDR3 comprises 14 residues. The source of the sample is a study of T cell responses to AZD1222 COVID-19 vaccine. Clones were read by immunoSEQ multiplex PCR, and TCRdb kept only the in-frame ones, dropping some. This table holds 160,000 or so clones, roughly 90% found once. The genes are TRBV2 and TRBJ1-2; no reliable D call. The sample here was peripheral blood, taken on day 0 of AZD1222 vaccination. The sequence came from an adult in good health. Here the CDR3 DNA reads TGTGCCAGCAGTGAAGACAGTACTAACTATGGCTACACCTTC. The encoded protein is CASSEDSTNYGYTF.